Below are 29 T cell receptor beta chains sequenced from a single sample in a study of T cell changes during pregnancy in multiple sclerosis. Repertoires were generated with immunoSEQ multiplex PCR, while TCRdb's copy carries only in-frame clones and drops some. This table has around 44,000 clones, around 91% appearing once. The material was CD8+ T cells from peripheral blood mononuclear cells, obtained in the first trimester of pregnancy. These receptor sequences come from a female donor with multiple sclerosis, enrolled in a pregnancy study.

V is TRBV27 and J is TRBJ2-3; 12 bases line up with TRBD2. Losses at the gene ends were 5 bases for V and 3 bases for J; bases not matched to a gene: 9. The germline gives CDR1 MNHEY, CDR2 SMNVEV (reference sequence). The CDR3 has 17 residues. CDR3 loop: CASSLTPTSGSTDTQYF. The CDR3 DNA reads as TGTGCCAGCAGTCTAACCCCGACTAGCGGGAGTACAGATACGCAGTATTTT.

The chain is built from TRBV6-1 and TRBJ1-5, with D maybe TRBD1 (5 bases). The CDR3 consists of 15 residues. Trimming left V 6 bases short and J 7 bases short, with 19 bases between. CDR1 MNHNS and CDR2 SASEGT come from the germline V gene. Here the CDR3 DNA reads TGTGCCAGCAGAGGAACGGGGGGGAATGGACAGCCCCAGCATTTT. Its protein product is CASRGTGGNGQPQHF.

V and J are TRBV6-5 and TRBJ1-6; a weak D match, TRBD1 (5 bases). The CDR3 is 15 amino acids. Per germline, CDR1 MNHEY and CDR2 SVGAGI. V lost 6 bases to trimming and J lost 9 bases, with 18 bases between them. The CDR3, as DNA: TGTGCCAGCAGACCTCTAACAGGTTCTGGTTCACCCCTCCACTTT. Its translation: CASRPLTGSGSPLHF.

A few counts support this clone. The chain combines TRBV6-1 with TRBJ1-2; 11 nucleotides line up with TRBD1. J was trimmed by 6 bases and V by 6 bases; bases with no gene match: 3. CDR1 and CDR2 from the germline V gene are MNHNS and SASEGT. The CDR3 is 13 residues long. Here the CDR3 DNA reads TGTGCCAGCAGCTGGGGACAGGGGGATGGCTACACCTTC. The encoded protein is CASSWGQGDGYTF.

This chain uses TRBV11-2 with TRBJ2-7; D unresolved. The CDR3 consists of 12 residues. V was pared by 5 bases and J by 2 bases, with 7 bases between. Germline values: CDR1 SGHAT, CDR2 FQNNGV. CDR3 sequence: CASSAGTYEQYF. In nucleotides, the CDR3 is TGTGCCAGCAGCGCAGGAACCTACGAGCAGTACTTC.

This rearrangement joins TRBV30 to TRBJ1-5; unclear D gene. Germline V gene sequence: CDR1 GTSNPN, CDR2 SVGIG (reference sequence). V lost 2 bases and J 2 bases, leaving 7 bases between the germline ends. The CDR3 sequence is 13 residues long. The CDR3: CAWSWGGNQPQHF. CDR3 coding DNA: TGTGCCTGGAGTTGGGGAGGCAATCAGCCCCAGCATTTT.

V usage is TRBV29-1 and J usage is TRBJ2-7; TRBD2 matches 12 bases. Germline V gene sequence: CDR1 SQVTM, CDR2 ANQGSEA. The CDR3 spans 16 residues. The V gene end was trimmed by 3 bases and the J gene end by 0 bases; junction bases not matched to a gene: 6. As DNA, the CDR3 is TGCAGCGTTGATGGGCTAGCGGGAGGGGGCTCCTACGAGCAGTACTTC. This encodes CSVDGLAGGGSYEQYF.

This chain joins TRBV11-2 and TRBJ2-7; TRBD1 matches at 8 bases. The CDR3 loop spans 19 amino acids. CDR1 SGHAT and CDR2 FQNNGV come from the germline V gene. Unmatched junction bases numbered 18, after V lost 5 bases and J lost 0 bases. CDR3 residues: CASSLAPNTGQGISYEQYF. DNA for the CDR3: TGTGCCAGCAGCCTCGCCCCCAACACCGGACAGGGCATCTCCTACGAGCAGTACTTC.

The J gene is TRBJ1-1, the V gene TRBV5-6, with 7 bases matching TRBD1. V was clipped by 0 bases and J by 8 bases; unmatched bases: 4. The CDR3 extends over 13 amino acids. CDR1 SGHDT and CDR2 YYEEEE come from the germline V gene. CDR3 protein: CASSLAGTAEAFF. DNA of the CDR3: TGTGCCAGCAGCTTGGCCGGGACAGCGGAAGCTTTCTTT.

This chain joins TRBV19 and TRBJ2-7; the match to TRBD2 covers 7 bases. The CDR3 has 15 residues. V dropped 5 bases and J dropped 0; count of bases not matched to a gene: 7. Germline CDR1 is LNHDA and CDR2 is SQIVND (reference sequence). The CDR3 spells CASSWSRGGSYEQYF. CDR3 in DNA: TGTGCCAGTAGTTGGAGCCGCGGGGGCTCCTACGAGCAGTACTTC.

V gene TRBV7-3 combines with J gene TRBJ2-1; 10 nucleotides align to TRBD1. This CDR3 is built from 15 residues. Germline CDR1 SGHTA, CDR2 FQGTGA. After removal of 2 bases from V and 8 bases from J, the junction contained 6 bases not matched to a gene. This CDR3 is CASSLFGTGVDEQFF. Written as DNA, the CDR3 is TGTGCCAGCAGCTTATTCGGGACAGGGGTGGATGAGCAGTTCTTC.

The gene calls are TRBV19 and TRBJ1-1, with a tentative D call TRBD1 (6 bases). Looked up from germline, CDR1 is LNHDA and CDR2 is SQIVND (reference sequence). The CDR3 is made up of 15 amino acids. Trimming removed 1 base at V and 0 bases at J, with 9 bases between. The CDR3 loop is CASSIAGALNTEAFF. The DNA for the CDR3 is TGTGCCAGTAGTATAGCAGGGGCTCTGAACACTGAAGCTTTCTTT.

V usage is TRBV2 and J usage is TRBJ2-3, with 9 bases fitting TRBD2. The CDR3 loop spans 16 amino acids. With 2 bases clipped from V and 3 bases from J, the junction kept 6 bases outside the gene matches. Germline CDR1 and CDR2: SNHLY and FYNNEI. As DNA, the CDR3 is TGTGCCAGCAGTGAAAACCGCGGGGGGGAAACAGATACGCAGTATTTT. It specifies CASSENRGGETDTQYF.

V and J are TRBV19 and TRBJ2-3; the match to TRBD1 covers 9 bases. The CDR3 runs 17 residues. Trimming removed 4 bases from V and 1 base from J; junction bases left unmatched: 9. Looked up from germline, CDR1 is LNHDA and CDR2 is SQIVND (reference sequence). As DNA, the CDR3 is TGTGCCAGTAGTACCATCGGGACAGGGATACGCACAGATACGCAGTATTTT. Amino acid sequence: CASSTIGTGIRTDTQYF.

This chain links TRBV29-1 with TRBJ2-7; 8 nucleotides agree with TRBD1. The trim removed 7 bases at V and 2 bases at J, leaving 7 bases unmatched. Germline V CDR1 and CDR2: SQVTM, ANQGSEA. CDR3 length: 13 amino acids. The CDR3 spells CSARTGLPYEQYF. The CDR3 DNA follows: TGCAGCGCAAGGACAGGGCTTCCCTACGAGCAGTACTTC.

The V gene is TRBV5-8, the J gene TRBJ1-2; 10 nucleotides line up with TRBD1. The V gene's germline CDR1 is SGHTS and CDR2 YDEGEE. V was clipped by 2 bases and J by 4 bases; unmatched bases: 5. The CDR3 runs 15 residues. Written as DNA, the CDR3 is TGTGCCAGCAGCTTTTGGGGACAGGGGACCTATGGCTACACCTTC. Translated, it gives CASSFWGQGTYGYTF. Supplemented by reference TRBV5-8 and TRBJ1-2, the full variable domain reads EAGVTQSPTHLIKTRGQQATLRCSPISGHTSVYWYQQALGLGLQFLLWYDEGEERNRGNFPPRFSGRQFPNYSSELNVNALELEDSALYLCASSFWGQGTYGYTFGSGTRLTVV.

This rearrangement joins TRBV27 to TRBJ2-7; maybe TRBD2 (6 bases). V gave up 4 bases and J gave up 5 bases, with 6 bases separating them. CDR3 length equals 11 residues. The germline V gene encodes CDR1 MNHEY and CDR2 SMNVEV (reference sequence). The CDR3 loop reads CASSWGDEQYF. Here the CDR3 DNA reads TGTGCCAGCAGTTGGGGGGACGAGCAGTACTTC.

The gene calls are TRBV5-4 and TRBJ1-2, with D possibly being TRBD1 (5 bases). CDR3 length equals 13 residues. Germline lookup yields CDR1 SGHNT and CDR2 YYREEE (reference sequence). The V end was cut by 1 base, the J end by 6 bases, with 10 bases between. The DNA for the CDR3 is TGTGCCAGCAGCTTGTGGGGGGGTGATGGCTACACCTTC. As protein: CASSLWGGDGYTF.

In this sample, this clone turned up once. The J gene is TRBJ1-1, the V gene TRBV11-2; TRBD1 is a possible D gene (5 bases). The length of the CDR3 is 14 residues. Germline V gene sequence: CDR1 SGHAT, CDR2 FQNNGV. Trimming took off 1 base at V and 5 bases at J, with 11 bases between the two ends. The CDR3 DNA reads TGTGCCAGCAGCTTAGGGCAGGGAACGACTGAAGCTTTCTTT. Its translation: CASSLGQGTTEAFF.

This clone was counted once. This chain uses TRBV10-3 with TRBJ1-1, with D possibly being TRBD1 (5 bases). Germline V gene sequence: CDR1 ENHRY, CDR2 SYGVKD. This CDR3 spans 15 amino acids. Between the trimmed V and J ends, which lost 0 bases and 5 bases, there was a span of 13 bases. CDR3 loop: CAISESGASLTEAFF. As DNA, the CDR3 is TGTGCCATCAGTGAGTCAGGGGCATCTCTTACTGAAGCTTTCTTT.

This sequence joins TRBV7-6 and TRBJ2-7; possibly TRBD1 for D (5 bases). CDR3 size: 14 residues. Germline lookup yields CDR1 SGHVS and CDR2 FNYEAQ. Trimming took 5 bases from V and 5 from J, leaving 16 bases between them. CDR3 amino acids: CASSLSRADDEQYF. For the CDR3, the DNA is TGTGCCAGCAGCCTAAGCAGGGCCGACGACGAGCAGTACTTC.

The chain uses TRBV5-6 and TRBJ2-3, with TRBD2 identical over 11 bases. Per germline, CDR1 SGHDT and CDR2 YYEEEE. Trimming cost V 6 bases and J 1 base; bases outside gene matches: 13. This CDR3 comprises 18 residues. The CDR3 spells CASTITSGGPWGTDTQYF. CDR3 sequence (DNA): TGTGCCAGCACGATCACTAGCGGGGGCCCCTGGGGCACAGATACGCAGTATTTT.

J is TRBJ2-2 and V is TRBV5-1; 8 bases align to TRBD2. The V and J ends lost 2 bases and 1 base, in that order; junction bases with no gene match: 4. In germline, CDR1 is SGHRS, CDR2 YFSETQ. CDR3 length equals 16 residues. Here the CDR3 DNA reads TGCGCCAGCAGCTTTCGCACTAGCGGGAACACCGGGGAGCTGTTTTTT. Its protein product is CASSFRTSGNTGELFF. The variable domain in full, with the rest retrieved from reference TRBV5-1 and TRBJ2-2, is KAGVTQTPRYLIKTRGQQVTLSCSPISGHRSVSWYQQTPGQGLQFLFEYFSETQRNKGNFPGRFSGRQFSNSRSEMNVSTLELGDSALYLCASSFRTSGNTGELFFGEGSRLTVL.

The genes are TRBV9 and TRBJ2-3; no definite D call. This CDR3 is 15 amino acids long. CDR1 is SGDLS, CDR2 YYNGEE, per germline. Trimming shortened V by 4 bases and J by 0 bases, and 12 bases separated the two germline ends. Here the CDR3 DNA reads TGTGCCAGCAGCCCCTTCTTAGCTAGCACAGATACGCAGTATTTT. This translates into CASSPFLASTDTQYF.

The gene calls are TRBV27 and TRBJ2-1; 9 nucleotides agree with TRBD2. The CDR3 sequence is 17 residues long. From germline, CDR1 is MNHEY and CDR2 SMNVEV (reference sequence). The V gene end was trimmed by 5 bases and the J gene end by 7 bases; junction bases not matched to a gene: 15. The CDR3 nucleotides read TGTGCCAGCAGTACCCAAAGCGGGACTAGCCCAGGGAATGAGCAGTTCTTC. Translated, it gives CASSTQSGTSPGNEQFF.

This clone has a single count. The V call is TRBV5-4, the J call TRBJ2-1; a weak D match, TRBD2 (6 bases). The CDR3 has 15 amino acids. Germline V CDR1 and CDR2: SGHNT, YYREEE (reference sequence). The V end lost 4 bases, the J end lost 6 bases, and 17 bases lay between the germline ends. The CDR3 DNA is TGTGCCAGCAGCCGAAACGGGGTGGGGGGCAATGAGCAGTTCTTC. Translated: CASSRNGVGGNEQFF.

The V and J genes are TRBV7-6 and TRBJ1-1; TRBD1 matches 8 bases. The CDR3 spans 14 residues. CDR1 and CDR2 (germline): SGHVS, FNYEAQ. With V trimmed by 3 bases and J by 4 bases, 4 bases remained unmatched. As DNA, the CDR3 is TGTGCCAGCAGCTTGACAGGGGTTGGCACTGAAGCTTTCTTT. Its translation: CASSLTGVGTEAFF.

V usage is TRBV6-5 and J usage is TRBJ1-5; maybe TRBD1 (5 bases). V dropped 6 bases and J dropped 7 bases, with 13 bases sitting between them. CDR1 and CDR2 (germline): MNHEY, SVGAGI. The CDR3 length is 13 residues. DNA for the CDR3: TGTGCCAGCAGCCTAGGCGGGGGGCAGCCCCAGCATTTT. Translating it yields CASSLGGGQPQHF.

The chain is built from TRBV7-6 and TRBJ1-1, with no clear D. The CDR3 length is 14 residues. Germline lookup yields CDR1 SGHVS and CDR2 FNYEAQ. Trimming shortened V by 0 bases and J by 1 base, and 6 bases separated the two germline ends. This CDR3 reads CASSLAPGNTEAFF. In DNA, the CDR3 is TGTGCCAGCAGCTTAGCTCCGGGGAACACTGAAGCTTTCTTT.